Following are 21 T cell receptor beta chains from one sample sequenced in a study of blood T cell repertoires in COVID-19. Here immunoSEQ multiplex PCR was the method, and the copy in TCRdb shows in-frame clones only, minus some. This repertoire shows 150,000 to 200,000 clones, approximately 85% found once; its top ten account for over 9.5%. Sequences were obtained from PBMCs or T cells enriched from blood (not recorded which). These receptor sequences come from a man aged 40-55 years who had recovered from COVID-19.

Comment on this clone: A junction boundary mismatches the germline segment, possibly from a read error. Other DNA sequences in the sample encode the same CDR3. The DNA of the CDR3 is TGTGCCACCAGTGACCCAACTTTAGCGGGAGGGCCTCATGAACAGTTCTTC. Its protein is CATSDPTLAGGPHEQFF. The genes are TRBV24-1 and TRBJ2-1, with 11 bases that match TRBD2. The CDR3 sequence is 17 residues long. Germline V CDR1 and CDR2: KGHDR, SFDVKD.

This chain uses TRBV14 with TRBJ2-2; TRBD2 matches 9 bases. The CDR3 runs 16 residues. Losses at the gene ends were 3 bases for V and 5 bases for J; bases not matched to a gene: 7. Germline CDR1 SGHDN, CDR2 FVKESK. CDR3: CASSQIAGEGTGELFF. CDR3 sequence (DNA): TGTGCCAGCAGCCAGATAGCGGGAGAGGGGACCGGGGAGCTGTTTTTT.

The chain couples TRBV7-9 to TRBJ1-1; 7 bases map to TRBD1. The germline V gene encodes CDR1 SEHNR and CDR2 FQNEAQ (reference sequence). The CDR3 sequence is 14 residues long. V trimming: 2 bases; J trimming: 7 bases; junction bases outside the gene matches: 7. CDR3 nucleotides: TGTGCCAGCAGCTTACTAGGGACAGCGATTGAAGCTTTCTTT. Its protein product is CASSLLGTAIEAFF.

This clone was detected only once. The gene calls are TRBV7-8 and TRBJ2-1; the D is unclear. There are 15 residues in the CDR3. The ends were cut back, 1 base at V and 7 bases at J, with 14 bases in the middle. Germline-derived CDR1 and CDR2 are SGHVS and FQNEAQ. This CDR3 reads CASSLVTVSMNEQFF. The DNA for the CDR3 is TGTGCCAGCAGCTTAGTTACGGTTAGCATGAATGAGCAGTTCTTC.

CDR3: CASSTVSNEKLFF. The CDR3 nucleotides read TGTGCCAGCTCAACAGTCTCAAATGAAAAACTGTTTTTT. The chain carries TRBV18 and TRBJ1-4; D remains ambiguous. The CDR3 is 13 amino acids. Trimming pared 5 bases from V and 5 bases from J, leaving 9 bases between. Germline assignment: CDR1 KGHSH and CDR2 LQKENI.

The chain employs TRBV6-2 or TRBV6-3 and TRBJ2-2; 12 bases map to TRBD1. Per germline, CDR1 MNHEY and CDR2 SVGEGT. Trimming removed 6 bases from V and 7 bases from J; junction bases left unmatched: 6. CDR3 length: 15 residues. Here the CDR3 reads CASSPGTGGLGELFF. CDR3 sequence (DNA): TGTGCCAGCAGCCCAGGGACAGGGGGCCTCGGGGAGCTGTTTTTT.

This clone was picked up a small number of times. The chain is built from TRBV27 and TRBJ2-2, with 7 bases matching TRBD1. The CDR3 covers 15 residues. J lost 4 bases, V lost 5 bases, and 7 bases had no gene match. Germline CDR1 and CDR2: MNHEY and SMNVEV (reference sequence). The CDR3 DNA sequence: TGTGCCAGCAGTACGGGACAGTTAGCCACCGGGGAGCTGTTTTTT. Amino acid sequence: CASSTGQLATGELFF.

V usage is TRBV6-2 or TRBV6-3 and J usage is TRBJ1-2; D gene unclear. Germline CDR1 is MNHEY and CDR2 is SVGEGT. The CDR3 extends over 13 amino acids. Trimming left V 2 bases short and J 6 bases short, with 10 bases between. Here the CDR3 DNA reads TGTGCCAGCAGTTACGCGGGCTTCGATGGCTACACCTTC. This encodes CASSYAGFDGYTF.

The J gene is TRBJ2-2, the V gene TRBV10-3, with 7 positions matching TRBD1. Germline-derived CDR1 and CDR2 are ENHRY and SYGVKD. The CDR3 has 17 residues. After removal of 6 bases from V and 1 base from J, the junction contained 11 bases not matched to a gene. As DNA, the CDR3 is TGTGCCATCAGGAGAGAGGGGGCTAGCCGGAACACCGGGGAGCTGTTTTTT. Its translation: CAIRREGASRNTGELFF.

In nucleotides, the CDR3 is TGCGCCAGCAGCCTTGCGGGGGGGGCTACCATATATTTT. It yields the protein CASSLAGGATIYF. The chain uses TRBV4-1 and TRBJ1-3; TRBD1 is a possible D gene (6 bases). Germline V gene sequence: CDR1 MGHRA, CDR2 YSYEKL. The CDR3 runs 13 residues. V lost 4 bases and J 10 bases, leaving 14 bases between the germline ends.

To note about this clone: This sample also contains other DNA sequences that code for the same CDR3. V and J are TRBV7-3 and TRBJ2-2; a weak D match, TRBD2 (6 bases). The CDR3 is made up of 14 amino acids. The germline V and J ends were trimmed by 4 bases and 4 bases, with 10 bases remaining between them. Germline CDR1 and CDR2: SGHTA and FQGTGA. In DNA, the CDR3 is TGTGCCAGCAGCTCTCTGGGGGGCACCGGGGAGCTGTTTTTT. Protein: CASSSLGGTGELFF. Full variable domain (outside the CDR3, taken from reference TRBV7-3 and TRBJ2-2): GAGVSQTPSNKVTEKGKYVELRCDPISGHTALYWYRQSLGQGPEFLIYFQGTGAADDSGLPNDRFFAVRPEGSVSTLKIQRTERGDSAVYLCASSSLGGTGELFFGEGSRLTVL.

The gene calls are TRBV5-6 and TRBJ2-7; 7 nucleotides agree with TRBD1. Germline V gene sequence: CDR1 SGHDT, CDR2 YYEEEE. The CDR3 runs 16 residues. Germline trimming cut 2 bases from V and 0 bases from J; bases unmatched to any gene: 8. The CDR3 region is CASSFFETGSSYEQYF. DNA for the CDR3: TGTGCCAGCAGCTTTTTTGAGACAGGGAGCTCCTACGAGCAGTACTTC.

The chain links TRBV11-2 to TRBJ2-1; weak D call: TRBD1 (5 bases). CDR1 SGHAT and CDR2 FQNNGV come from the germline V gene. V lost 1 base, J lost 2 bases, and 9 bases lay in between. The CDR3 length is 15 residues. Here the CDR3 reads CASSLGGQTYNEQFF. The CDR3 bases are TGTGCCAGCAGCTTAGGTGGACAAACCTACAATGAGCAGTTCTTC.

The J gene is TRBJ2-1, the V gene TRBV11-2; 9 nucleotides match TRBD2. The V segment lost 0 bases and the J segment 4 bases; nucleotides outside the gene matches: 4. The CDR3 sequence is 16 residues long. Germline lookup yields CDR1 SGHAT and CDR2 FQNNGV. Here the CDR3 reads CASSLDWRGGYNEQFF. The CDR3 DNA sequence: TGTGCCAGCAGCTTAGATTGGCGGGGGGGATACAATGAGCAGTTCTTC.

The J gene is TRBJ2-1, the V gene TRBV3-1 (or the pseudogene TRBV3-2); D is unresolved. The CDR3 covers 12 residues. Germline assignment: CDR1 LGHDT and CDR2 YNNKEL (reference sequence). V was trimmed by 6 bases and J by 7 bases, leaving 10 bases between them. The CDR3 spells CASSDGWNEQFF. The CDR3 coding sequence is TGTGCCAGCAGTGATGGCTGGAATGAGCAGTTCTTC.

The chain links TRBV19 to TRBJ1-1; no firm D call. This CDR3 is 14 amino acids long. Trimming pared 10 bases from V and 5 bases from J, leaving 20 bases between. The germline gives CDR1 LNHDA, CDR2 SQIVND (reference sequence). The CDR3 DNA reads TGTGCCACCAAATCGGAGACCCGGCGGACTGAAGCTTTCTTT. Translating it yields CATKSETRRTEAFF.

The chain recombines TRBV6-6 with TRBJ2-5; D remains ambiguous. V dropped 5 bases and J dropped 5 bases, with 12 bases sitting between them. The length of the CDR3 is 13 residues. Germline loops: CDR1 MNHNY, CDR2 SVGAGI (reference sequence). The CDR3 sequence: CASSPGPGETQYF. CDR3 in DNA: TGTGCCAGCAGTCCCGGCCCCGGGGAGACCCAGTACTTC.

The chain carries TRBV6-5 and TRBJ2-3; 8 positions match TRBD2. This CDR3 contains 15 residues. Trimming removed 7 bases from V and 5 bases from J; junction bases left unmatched: 11. Germline CDR1 and CDR2: MNHEY and SVGAGI. The CDR3 DNA reads TGTGCCAGCACGTACCTAGCGGGTGTGGTAGATACGCAGTATTTT. Its protein product is CASTYLAGVVDTQYF.

The rearrangement links TRBV15 to TRBJ2-1; D gene ambiguous. V was clipped by 0 bases and J by 8 bases, with 11 bases between them. CDR3 size: 14 residues. The germline V gene encodes CDR1 LNHNV and CDR2 YYDKDF (reference sequence). The CDR3 region has the DNA TGTGCCACCAGCAGAGATTTGGCTCTGCATGAGCAGTTCTTC. Protein: CATSRDLALHEQFF.

V is TRBV28 and J is TRBJ2-7; the match to TRBD1 covers 7 bases. V was clipped by 6 bases and J by 2 bases; unmatched bases: 13. Looked up from germline, CDR1 is MDHEN and CDR2 is SYDVKM. The CDR3 runs to 16 residues. CDR3 in amino acids: CASSPPDRVRAYEQYF. CDR3 nucleotides: TGTGCCAGCAGCCCTCCTGACAGGGTTCGGGCCTACGAGCAGTACTTC.

The genes are TRBV28 and TRBJ1-2; 8 bases align to TRBD1. The length of the CDR3 is 13 residues. Germline CDR1 and CDR2: MDHEN and SYDVKM. V lost 6 bases to trimming and J lost 3 bases; unmatched junction nucleotides: 3. This CDR3 is CASSPTGDYGYTF. The CDR3 DNA follows: TGTGCCAGCAGCCCGACAGGGGACTATGGCTACACCTTC.